The 30 T cell receptor beta chains below come from one sample, sequenced in a study of regulatory T cells in long-lasting Graves disease. Time point in this sample: newly diagnosed GD, antithyroid drugs for less than 3 months. From RNA extracted from PBMCs, the TCR library was made. Combining iRepertoire HTBI primers with Arm-PCR of CDR3 regions, the authors built TCR beta libraries. TCRdb independently ran MiXCR on the multiplex PCR reads; one entry per CDR3 protein. The sample has around 420,000 distinct CDR3 sequences, around 16% seen once. These data also formed part of another study, on T cells in Graves' hyperthyroidism and ophthalmopathy.

The material was peripheral blood mononuclear cells (PBMCs), obtained at new diagnosis, from a patient treated with antithyroid drugs. Receptors were obtained from a woman aged 35 to 49 with Graves disease.

The chain carries TRBV19 and TRBJ2-7; TRBD2 matches at 13 bases. This CDR3 has 15 amino acids. Germline assignment: CDR1 LNHDA and CDR2 SQIVND (reference sequence). V gave up 5 bases and J gave up 7 bases; unmatched junction bases: 8. The CDR3 here is CASSSLTSGRREQYF. Here the CDR3 DNA reads TGTGCCAGTAGTTCTCTGACTAGCGGGAGGCGAGAGCAGTACTTC.

Concerning this clonotype itself: A much larger clone sits a single nucleotide away, making a read error possible. The V and J genes are TRBV2 and TRBJ2-7; no clear D gene. V was clipped by 11 bases and J by 7 bases, with 21 bases between them. Germline V gives CDR1 SNHLY, CDR2 FYNNEI. The CDR3 is made up of 13 amino acids. CDR3 in DNA: TGTGCCGGCACCCCCCAGGAAGGGTTGGAGCAGTACTTC. Translated: CAGTPQEGLEQYF. Full variable domain (remainder filled in from reference TRBV2 and TRBJ2-7): EPEVTQTPSHQVTQMGQEVILRCVPISNHLYFYWYRQILGQKVEFLVSFYNNEISEKSEIFDDQFSVERPDGSNFTLKIRSTKLEDSAMYFCAGTPQEGLEQYFGPGTRLTVT.

In its sample, this clonotype was seen many times. V usage is TRBV11-2 and J usage is TRBJ2-1; 14 bases match TRBD2. The CDR3 is made up of 18 amino acids. Per the germline V gene, CDR1 is SGHAT and CDR2 is FQNNGV. Unmatched junction bases numbered 13, after V lost 5 bases and J lost 7 bases. In nucleotides, the CDR3 is TGTGCCAGCAGCCGACTAGCGGGAGGGTCCTTCCCTCGAAATGAGCAGTTCTTC. Translated, it gives CASSRLAGGSFPRNEQFF.

The chain is built from TRBV18 and TRBJ2-7, with D perhaps TRBD2 (5 bases). Deletions cut 5 bases from V and 3 bases from J, with 11 bases between. There are 13 residues in the CDR3. Germline values: CDR1 KGHSH, CDR2 LQKENI. CDR3 protein: CASSGGADYEQYF. The CDR3 nucleotides read TGTGCCAGCTCAGGAGGAGCGGACTACGAGCAGTACTTC.

At least ten counts were recorded for this clonotype. This chain links TRBV11-2 with TRBJ2-2; D is perhaps TRBD2 (5 bases). The CDR3 extends over 13 amino acids. CDR1 and CDR2 from the germline V gene are SGHAT and FQNNGV. Deletions cut 5 bases from V and 5 bases from J, with 9 bases between. DNA for the CDR3: TGTGCCAGCAGCCAAACTAGGACCGGGGAGCTGTTTTTT. Its translation is CASSQTRTGELFF.

This clonotype was counted many times. The V call is TRBV28, the J call TRBJ2-1; D might be TRBD1 or TRBD2, each matching 5 bases. V lost 4 bases and J lost 1, with 8 bases in between. Germline V gene lookup returns CDR1 MDHEN and CDR2 SYDVKM. The CDR3 totals 14 residues. The CDR3 sequence: CASSSGRSYNEQFF. The CDR3 bases are TGTGCCAGCAGTTCGGGGCGATCCTACAATGAGCAGTTCTTC.

This clonotype appeared many times. This chain uses TRBV12-3 or TRBV12-4 with TRBJ1-2, with D unclear. This CDR3 has 14 residues. V lost 5 bases and J lost 4, with 14 bases in between. The CDR3 sequence: CASSLTDLAYGYTF. CDR3 coding DNA: TGTGCCAGCAGTCTAACTGACTTAGCCTATGGCTACACCTTC.

A few counts support this clonotype. V is TRBV9 and J is TRBJ2-6; D is unclear. This CDR3 is built from 12 residues. V lost 0 bases and J 10 bases, leaving 5 bases between the germline ends. The germline V gene encodes CDR1 SGDLS and CDR2 YYNGEE. CDR3 coding DNA: TGTGCCAGCAGCGTAGAACGAAACGTCCTGACTTTC. Translating it yields CASSVERNVLTF. Full variable domain (missing parts from reference TRBV9 and TRBJ2-6): DSGVTQTPKHLITATGQRVTLRCSPRSGDLSVYWYQQSLDQGLQFLIQYYNGEERAKGNILERFSAQQFPDLHSELNLSSLELGDSALYFCASSVERNVLTFGAGSRLTVL.

The V and J genes are TRBV28 and TRBJ1-1; D call uncertain. Germline V gives CDR1 MDHEN, CDR2 SYDVKM. Trimming removed 1 base from V and 0 bases from J, with 9 bases in between. The CDR3 length is 15 residues. CDR3 sequence reads: CASSLLISLNTEAFF. Written as DNA, the CDR3 is TGTGCCAGCAGTTTATTGATCTCCCTGAACACTGAAGCTTTCTTT.

A few counts support this clonotype. V and J are TRBV15 and TRBJ2-7, with unresolved D. The V gene lost 0 bases and the J gene lost 1 base, with 10 bases spanning the gap. The CDR3 contains 15 residues. From germline, CDR1 is LNHNV and CDR2 YYDKDF (reference sequence). The CDR3 loop reads CATSRELGSSYEQYF. CDR3 nucleotide sequence: TGTGCCACCAGCAGAGAATTAGGGTCATCCTACGAGCAGTACTTC.

The gene calls are TRBV6-5 and TRBJ2-3; D not resolved. The CDR3 is 17 residues long. V gave up 0 bases and J gave up 4 bases, with 17 bases separating them. Germline V lookup: CDR1 MNHEY, CDR2 SVGAGI. The CDR3: CASSYSFNPQWADTQYF. Here the CDR3 DNA reads TGTGCCAGCAGTTACTCGTTTAACCCACAGTGGGCAGATACGCAGTATTTT.

This chain uses TRBV28 with TRBJ2-5; weak D call: TRBD2 (5 bases). This CDR3 is 14 amino acids long. V was cut by 6 bases and J by 4 bases, with 15 bases left in between. Looked up from germline, CDR1 is MDHEN and CDR2 is SYDVKM. CDR3 bases: TGTGCCAGCAGGATAACGGGAAAGGGAGAGACCCAGTACTTC. It yields the protein CASRITGKGETQYF.

This clonotype was seen repeatedly, ten times or more. The CDR3 sequence is CASSQDLRTLKQYF. The CDR3 DNA follows: TGTGCCAGCAGCCAAGACCTAAGGACTCTAAAGCAGTACTTC. The rearrangement uses TRBV3-1 and TRBJ2-7; TRBD2 is a possible D gene (5 bases). The CDR3 extends over 14 amino acids. Germline V gene data show CDR1 as LGHDT and CDR2 as YNNKEL (reference sequence). Trimming cost V 0 bases and J 8 bases, with 14 bases left between them.

This clonotype was counted at least ten times. This chain connects TRBV19 to TRBJ2-5; D remains unclear. Germline values: CDR1 LNHDA, CDR2 SQIVND (reference sequence). Trimming pared 5 bases from V and 2 bases from J, leaving 33 bases between. This CDR3 is 21 amino acids long. CDR3 DNA sequence: TGTGCCAGTAGTCAACGCGCCCCCGTCGCGATGCCGACGTTACAGCAAGAGACCCAGTACTTC. It codes for CASSQRAPVAMPTLQQETQYF. Supplemented by reference TRBV19 and TRBJ2-5, the full variable domain reads DGGITQSPKYLFRKEGQNVTLSCEQNLNHDAMYWYRQDPGQGLRLIYYSQIVNDFQKGDIAEGYSVSREKKESFPLTVTSAQKNPTAFYLCASSQRAPVAMPTLQQETQYFGPGTRLLVL.

This clonotype was counted many times. The genes are TRBV20-1 and TRBJ2-4; no clear D. CDR1 and CDR2 (germline): DFQATT, SNEGSKA (reference sequence). CDR3 length: 12 amino acids. The V end was cut by 3 bases, the J end by 7 bases, with 10 bases between. CDR3 in amino acids: CSARDHNNIQYF. CDR3 DNA: TGCAGTGCTAGGGACCACAACAACATTCAGTACTTC.

This clonotype was seen at least ten times. The genes are TRBV29-1 and TRBJ2-6; 10 nucleotides align to TRBD1. Trimming at V came to 0 bases and at J to 3 bases, leaving 8 bases not matched to a gene. The CDR3 extends over 18 amino acids. Germline V gene lookup returns CDR1 SQVTM and CDR2 ANQGSEA. Written as DNA, the CDR3 is TGCAGCGTTGAAGATCAGAGACAGGGGGCCGGTGGGGCCAACGTCCTGACTTTC. Amino acids: CSVEDQRQGAGGANVLTF. Full variable domain (missing parts from reference TRBV29-1 and TRBJ2-6): SAVISQKPSRDICQRGTSLTIQCQVDSQVTMMFWYRQQPGQSLTLIATANQGSEATYESGFVIDKFPISRPNLTFSTLTVSNMSPEDSSIYLCSVEDQRQGAGGANVLTFGAGSRLTVL.

This clonotype was counted at least ten times. The chain combines TRBV6-5 with TRBJ2-5; 7 bases match TRBD1. J gave up 5 bases and V 3 bases, and 9 bases lay outside the gene matches. Germline V gene sequence: CDR1 MNHEY, CDR2 SVGAGI. This CDR3 contains 15 residues. The DNA of the CDR3 is TGTGCCAGCAGTTATGTAGGGGGCGTCGATGAGACCCAGTACTTC. Encoded protein: CASSYVGGVDETQYF.

This clonotype has ten or more counts. The chain employs TRBV19 and TRBJ2-7; a weak D match, TRBD2 (5 bases). Germline values: CDR1 LNHDA, CDR2 SQIVND (reference sequence). The CDR3 runs to 14 residues. V lost 4 bases and J 6 bases, leaving 16 bases between the germline ends. The CDR3 here is CASSRRWQVFEQYF. CDR3 DNA sequence: TGTGCCAGTAGTAGGAGGTGGCAGGTGTTCGAGCAGTACTTC.

The chain links TRBV14 to TRBJ2-7, with D possibly TRBD2 on 7 matching bases. There are 18 residues in the CDR3. V lost 2 bases and J lost 0, with 20 bases in between. Germline V lookup: CDR1 SGHDN, CDR2 FVKESK. CDR3 sequence reads: CASSQKGETGGTSYEQYF. CDR3 DNA: TGTGCCAGCAGCCAAAAGGGGGAAACGGGAGGAACCTCCTACGAGCAGTACTTC.

This clonotype was detected ten times or more. V usage is TRBV15 and J usage is TRBJ1-4; 9 bases are shared with TRBD1. The CDR3 extends over 19 amino acids. Trimming at V came to 0 bases and at J to 5 bases, leaving 13 bases not matched to a gene. Germline lookup yields CDR1 LNHNV and CDR2 YYDKDF (reference sequence). CDR3 residues: CATSRDSRRTGVLNEKLFF. CDR3 in DNA: TGTGCCACCAGCAGAGATTCTCGGAGGACAGGGGTTTTGAATGAAAAACTGTTTTTT.

This clonotype was counted ten times or more. V and J are TRBV10-3 and TRBJ2-2; 7 nucleotides line up with TRBD2. The V gene's germline CDR1 is ENHRY and CDR2 SYGVKD. This CDR3 has 16 amino acids. Trimming cost V 3 bases and J 5 bases; bases outside gene matches: 9. This CDR3 is CAISDRASGGTGELFF. The CDR3 DNA reads as TGTGCCATCAGTGACAGGGCTAGCGGAGGGACCGGGGAGCTGTTTTTT.

The J gene is TRBJ2-1, the V gene TRBV9; 8 bases align to TRBD1. This CDR3 comprises 17 residues. Germline lookup yields CDR1 SGDLS and CDR2 YYNGEE. J gave up 6 bases and V 4 bases, and 15 bases lay outside the gene matches. The DNA for the CDR3 is TGTGCCAGCAGCCCAAGGACAGGGTTAACCGTGACCAATGAGCAGTTCTTC. Amino acids: CASSPRTGLTVTNEQFF.

The gene calls are TRBV10-2 and TRBJ2-7; tentatively, D is TRBD2 (6 bases). Trimming pared 8 bases from V and 0 bases from J, leaving 26 bases between. From germline, CDR1 is WSHSY and CDR2 SAAADI. The CDR3 is made up of 18 amino acids. The CDR3 nucleotides are TGCGCCAGCGGGGAGGAGGACCGAACCGCCTTCTCCTCCTACGAGCAGTACTTC. Its translation is CASGEEDRTAFSSYEQYF.

This clonotype was picked up many times. The V and J genes are TRBV5-1 and TRBJ2-1; TRBD1 matches at 7 bases. The junction had 15 bases not matched to a gene; V was cut back by 2 bases and J by 4 bases. CDR3 length: 18 amino acids. Germline CDR1 SGHRS, CDR2 YFSETQ. The CDR3 is CASSLAPRARGIYNEQFF. The CDR3, as DNA: TGCGCCAGCAGCTTAGCCCCCCGGGCCAGGGGGATTTACAATGAGCAGTTCTTC.

Many counts were recorded for this clonotype. The J gene is TRBJ2-3, the V gene TRBV29-1; 15 nucleotides align to TRBD2. The CDR3 is made up of 16 amino acids. CDR1 is SQVTM and CDR2 is ANQGSEA in the germline V gene. The ends lost 6 bases at V and 3 bases at J; junction bases unmatched: 7. CDR3 loop: CSVPGLAGGPTDTQYF. The CDR3 DNA reads as TGCAGCGTCCCTGGACTAGCGGGAGGGCCGACAGATACGCAGTATTTT.

Here the CDR3 DNA reads TGTGCCAGCAGCGTCCCGGGGGTCGACACAGATACGCAGTATTTT. Protein: CASSVPGVDTDTQYF. The chain links TRBV7-8 to TRBJ2-3, with D maybe TRBD2 (6 bases). Germline V gives CDR1 SGHVS, CDR2 FQNEAQ. CDR3 length: 15 amino acids. The V and J ends lost 5 bases and 2 bases respectively, with 14 bases between them.

There are many counts of this clonotype. CDR3 residues: CASSLDLADLDNEQFF. CDR3 in DNA: TGTGCCAGCAGTTTAGATCTAGCGGACCTTGACAATGAGCAGTTCTTC. This sequence joins TRBV12-3 or TRBV12-4 and TRBJ2-1; 7 bases are a match to TRBD2. The CDR3 runs to 16 residues. The V segment lost 1 base and the J segment 5 bases; nucleotides outside the gene matches: 8.

This clonotype was seen a handful of times. This chain connects TRBV6-1 to TRBJ2-2, with 8 nucleotides matching TRBD1. The germline gives CDR1 MNHNS, CDR2 SASEGT. J gave up 6 bases and V 8 bases, and 8 bases lay outside the gene matches. CDR3 length equals 14 residues. The CDR3 region is CASLWTGPAGELFF. Here the CDR3 DNA reads TGTGCCAGCCTATGGACAGGGCCCGCCGGGGAGCTGTTTTTT.

This clonotype was detected ten times or more. This chain uses TRBV7-2 with TRBJ2-7; D unclear. Trimming left V 4 bases short and J 2 bases short, with 9 bases between. The CDR3 is made up of 13 amino acids. Germline CDR1 is SGHTA and CDR2 is FQGNSA. CDR3 in amino acids: CASSSSAAYEQYF. In nucleotides, the CDR3 is TGTGCCAGCAGCTCGAGCGCAGCCTACGAGCAGTACTTC.

This clonotype showed up many times. V is TRBV20-1 and J is TRBJ2-4, with D maybe TRBD2 (6 bases). Germline V gene data show CDR1 as DFQATT and CDR2 as SNEGSKA (reference sequence). This CDR3 comprises 15 residues. The V gene lost 2 bases and the J gene lost 0 bases, with 11 bases spanning the gap. CDR3 protein: CSARPTRRAKNIQYF. In DNA, the CDR3 is TGCAGTGCTAGACCGACTAGGAGAGCCAAAAACATTCAGTACTTC.